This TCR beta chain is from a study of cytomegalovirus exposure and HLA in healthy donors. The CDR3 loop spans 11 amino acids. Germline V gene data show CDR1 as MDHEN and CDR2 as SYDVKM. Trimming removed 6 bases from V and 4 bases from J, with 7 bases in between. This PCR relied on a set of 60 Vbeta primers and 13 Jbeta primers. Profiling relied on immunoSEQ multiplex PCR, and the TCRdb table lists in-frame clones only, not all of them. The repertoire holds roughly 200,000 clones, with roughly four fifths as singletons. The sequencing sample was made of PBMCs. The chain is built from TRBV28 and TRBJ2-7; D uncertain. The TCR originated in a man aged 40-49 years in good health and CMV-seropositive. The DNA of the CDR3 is TGTGCCAGCAGGAAGCTTTACGAGCAGTACTTC. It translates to CASRKLYEQYF.